The present T cell receptor (beta chain) was sequenced within a study of T cell changes during pregnancy in multiple sclerosis (dated by TCRdb to 2018 to 2020). At the level of the whole study: The study looked at changes in the T cell repertoire across pregnancy in women with multiple sclerosis.

The library was prepared using the immunoSEQ multiplex PCR assay. The table comes from immuneACCESS by way of TCRdb, which keeps in-frame sequences with V and J called. Part of the clones is missing from these tables; in studies checked, under half for an unresolved V gene and the rest for unknown reasons. For this sample there are over 90,000 clones; roughly nine tenths appear just once. The ten largest clonotypes hold roughly 0.93% of the sample. Comments on this clone: Its antigen target is currently unknown. No quality values exist for individual bases; no much larger clone is one base distant.

CDR1 and CDR2 were assigned from the germline V gene (reference sequence) as MNHEY and SMNVEV. From its cysteine to its phenylalanine, the CDR3 spans 15 amino acids. The DNA shown is the 45-base CDR3, in frame from base 1. Trimming takes 5 bases from V and 0 bases from J, and the germline ends sit 13 bases apart. The chain is assembled from TRBV27 and TRBJ1-1, with the D gene call left open. Sequences were derived from peripheral blood, sampled after pregnancy. The TCR comes from a female donor with multiple sclerosis, enrolled in a pregnancy study. The CDR3 sequence is CASSQEVAMNTEAFF. The DNA sequence reads TGTGCCAGCAGTCAAGAGGTGGCTATGAACACTGAAGCTTTCTTT.